These 23 T cell receptor beta chains originate from one sample sequenced in a study of T-cell memory formation after mild COVID-19. MiXCR, applied by TCRdb to the 5' RACE reads, yields one record per CDR3 protein. The sample includes about 470,000 distinct CDR3 sequences, roughly 25% of them seen just once. The sample was PBMCs or a T cell subset sorted from them (not recorded which). These receptors all come from an adult woman who had mild COVID-19 (a few samples of this study predate the infection). Cell type and time point are not known.

This clonotype was detected a few times. The rearrangement joins TRBV7-2 to TRBJ1-2; a weak D match, TRBD1 (6 bases). The V end lost 5 bases, the J end lost 4 bases, and 11 bases lay between the germline ends. Looked up from germline, CDR1 is SGHTA and CDR2 is FQGNSA. The length of the CDR3 is 13 residues. The CDR3 coding sequence is TGTGCCAGCAGCCCTCAGGGGTCCTATGGCTACACCTTC. It encodes CASSPQGSYGYTF.

This clonotype was counted a few times. The chain links TRBV15 to TRBJ2-5; D remains unclear. CDR1 and CDR2 (germline): LNHNV, YYDKDF (reference sequence). CDR3 length: 18 amino acids. V gave up 1 base and J gave up 3 bases, with 21 bases separating them. CDR3 sequence reads: CATSRGLDPTSTEETQYF. The CDR3 DNA sequence: TGTGCCACCAGCAGAGGCCTCGATCCGACTTCCACTGAAGAGACCCAGTACTTC.

V usage is TRBV29-1 and J usage is TRBJ2-3; the match to TRBD1 covers 12 bases. There are 13 residues in the CDR3. Looked up from germline, CDR1 is SQVTM and CDR2 is ANQGSEA. J was trimmed by 5 bases and V by 6 bases; bases with no gene match: 3. CDR3 in DNA: TGCAGCGTCGGGACAGGGGGCCGAGATACGCAGTATTTT. Amino acids: CSVGTGGRDTQYF.

This clonotype showed up just a few times. V and J are TRBV7-2 and TRBJ2-3; D may be TRBD1 (5 bases). V shed 0 bases and J shed 2 bases, with 6 bases lying between them. The CDR3 totals 14 residues. Per germline, CDR1 SGHTA and CDR2 FQGNSA. Here the CDR3 reads CASSLAGLTDTQYF. The CDR3 DNA is TGTGCCAGCAGCTTAGCGGGGCTCACAGATACGCAGTATTTT.

The chain recombines TRBV12-3 or TRBV12-4 with TRBJ2-3, with D uncertain. Trimming took 1 base from V and 7 from J, leaving 9 bases between them. This CDR3 has 13 amino acids. DNA for the CDR3: TGTGCCAGCAGTTTAGAGGATAGAAATACGCAGTATTTT. Protein: CASSLEDRNTQYF.

The table lists this clonotype with many counts. The chain joins TRBV3-1 to TRBJ2-7; 7 bases fit TRBD2. V lost 1 base and J lost 6; bases outside the gene matches: 3. The CDR3 is 13 amino acids. CDR1 is LGHDT and CDR2 is YNNKEL in the germline V gene (reference sequence). Here the CDR3 reads CASSQGLAREQYF. CDR3 DNA: TGTGCCAGCAGCCAAGGACTAGCCCGCGAGCAGTACTTC.

This clonotype was observed many times. A junction boundary mismatches the germline segment, possibly from a read error. The chain joins TRBV7-7 to TRBJ2-1, with D perhaps TRBD2 (6 bases). The germline CDR1 and CDR2 sequences are SSHAT and FNYEAQ (reference sequence). The CDR3 spans 17 residues. The CDR3 DNA reads TGTGCTAGCAGCTTAGAGGCCAGCGGGCACTCCTACAATGAGCAGTTCTTC. It specifies CASSLEASGHSYNEQFF. The entire variable domain, with the rest obtained from reference TRBV7-7 and TRBJ2-1, is as follows: GAGVSQSPRYKVTKRGQDVTLRCDPISSHATLYWYQQALGQGPEFLTYFNYEAQPDKSGLPSDRFSAERPEGSISTLTIQRTEQRDSAMYRCASSLEASGHSYNEQFFGPGTRLTVL.

This clonotype occurred a few times. This chain uses TRBV5-1 with TRBJ2-2, with D possibly matching TRBD1 (6 bases). Trimming left V 4 bases short and J 7 bases short, with 17 bases between. The germline gives CDR1 SGHRS, CDR2 YFSETQ. The length of the CDR3 is 15 residues. The CDR3 region has the DNA TGCGCCAGCAGCCCCCAGGGGAACGCGGACGGGGAGCTGTTTTTT. Translating gives CASSPQGNADGELFF.

V is TRBV18 and J is TRBJ1-5; D unresolved. Trimming shortened V by 4 bases and J by 5 bases, and 21 bases separated the two germline ends. Per the germline V gene, CDR1 is KGHSH and CDR2 is LQKENI. This CDR3 has 17 residues. DNA for the CDR3: TGTGCCAGCTCACTAGGGAGCGGCCTTAACGCGCATCAGCCCCAGCATTTT. This translates into CASSLGSGLNAHQPQHF.

This chain uses TRBV25-1 with TRBJ2-5; 8 positions match TRBD1. Germline CDR1 reads MGHDK; CDR2 reads SYGVNS. The CDR3 length is 16 residues. The trim removed 0 bases at V and 8 bases at J, leaving 11 bases unmatched. The CDR3 protein is CASSEYSATGGRTQYF. CDR3 DNA sequence: TGTGCCAGCAGTGAATATTCGGCCACAGGGGGGAGAACCCAGTACTTC.

This chain joins TRBV27 and TRBJ2-4, with D possibly called TRBD1 or TRBD2 (5 bases each). The V gene's germline CDR1 is MNHEY and CDR2 SMNVEV (reference sequence). The CDR3 is made up of 16 amino acids. Between the trimmed V and J ends, which lost 5 bases and 2 bases, there was a span of 16 bases. CDR3 bases: TGTGCCAGCAGTCATACCAGGGAGTGGACCAAAAACATTCAGTACTTC. Amino acids: CASSHTREWTKNIQYF.

The sample holds a few counts of this clonotype. V usage is TRBV12-3 or TRBV12-4 and J usage is TRBJ2-2; 10 bases agree with TRBD2. Germline trimming cut 5 bases from V and 5 bases from J; bases unmatched to any gene: 17. This CDR3 spans 19 amino acids. CDR3 protein: CASSTRTSGLSVVTGELFF. The DNA of the CDR3 is TGTGCCAGCAGTACTCGGACTAGCGGACTAAGCGTTGTAACCGGGGAGCTGTTTTTT.

The rearrangement links TRBV4-2 to TRBJ1-1; D unresolved. The CDR3 covers 14 residues. CDR1 is LGHNA and CDR2 is YNFKEQ in the germline V gene. Trimming pared 0 bases from V and 3 bases from J, leaving 8 bases between. This chain's CDR3 is CASSQDGAHTEAFF. Here the CDR3 DNA reads TGTGCCAGCAGCCAAGATGGCGCCCACACTGAAGCTTTCTTT.

The V gene is TRBV2, the J gene TRBJ2-5; no reliable D call. The CDR3 covers 12 residues. The V end was cut by 7 bases, the J end by 2 bases, with 8 bases between. Germline CDR1 SNHLY, CDR2 FYNNEI. CDR3 sequence: CASTAEQETQYF. CDR3 coding DNA: TGTGCCAGCACGGCAGAGCAAGAGACCCAGTACTTC.

This clonotype was observed a few times. CDR3 nucleotide sequence: TGCGCCAGCAGCCAAGATGCAACTAGCAGCGGAACCGGGGAGCTGTTTTTT. Translation gives CASSQDATSSGTGELFF. The chain is built from TRBV4-3 and TRBJ2-2; D is possibly TRBD2 (6 bases). Trimming stripped 0 bases from V and 5 bases from J, with 16 bases between. CDR1 and CDR2 from the germline V gene are LGHNA and YSLEER. The CDR3 consists of 17 residues.

This clonotype was seen only a few times. The chain uses TRBV7-9 and TRBJ2-3; D is uncertain. CDR1 SEHNR and CDR2 FQNEAQ come from the germline V gene (reference sequence). The CDR3 consists of 12 residues. The ends were cut back, 3 bases at V and 7 bases at J, with 8 bases in the middle. The chain's CDR3 is CASSLGYYTQYF. The CDR3 nucleotides are TGTGCCAGCAGCTTGGGGTATTATACGCAGTATTTT.

The chain is built from TRBV2 and TRBJ1-5, with a tentative D call TRBD1 (5 bases). CDR3 size: 11 residues. Trimming stripped 6 bases from V and 5 bases from J, with 5 bases between. Germline V gives CDR1 SNHLY, CDR2 FYNNEI. The CDR3 DNA is TGTGCCAGCAGCAGGGATCAGCCCCAGCATTTT. As protein: CASSRDQPQHF. Full variable domain (outside the CDR3, taken from reference TRBV2 and TRBJ1-5): EPEVTQTPSHQVTQMGQEVILRCVPISNHLYFYWYRQILGQKVEFLVSFYNNEISEKSEIFDDQFSVERPDGSNFTLKIRSTKLEDSAMYFCASSRDQPQHFGDGTRLSIL.

This chain joins TRBV25-1 and TRBJ2-1; 8 nucleotides line up with TRBD1. Germline values: CDR1 MGHDK, CDR2 SYGVNS. V was clipped by 6 bases and J by 6 bases; unmatched bases: 1. This CDR3 has 12 amino acids. The DNA for the CDR3 is TGTGCCAGCAGCAGGGGGCCCAATGAGCAGTTCTTC. This codes for CASSRGPNEQFF.

A note on this clonotype: The CDR3 does not end in the conserved phenylalanine or tryptophan, so this is likely a read error. The limits of the CDR3 on the DNA are not certain, so only TCRdb's listed CDR3 is given. V usage is TRBV2 and J usage is TRBJ2-5; TRBD2, as called in the table, went unchecked against the DNA. Germline lookup yields CDR1 SNHLY and CDR2 FYNNEI. The CDR3 sequence runs 11 residues, both termini included. This CDR3 is CASRHSGTCIL.

The chain carries TRBV30 and TRBJ1-1; D is undetermined. CDR1 and CDR2 from the germline V gene are GTSNPN and SVGIG (reference sequence). V lost 3 bases and J lost 2, with 7 bases in between. This CDR3 is 12 amino acids long. The CDR3 nucleotides read TGTGCCTGGAGGGAGATAAACACTGAAGCTTTCTTT. As protein: CAWREINTEAFF.

The V gene is TRBV5-1, the J gene TRBJ2-1, with unresolved D. Germline values: CDR1 SGHRS, CDR2 YFSETQ. This CDR3 has 15 residues. The ends were cut back, 6 bases at V and 7 bases at J, with 20 bases in the middle. CDR3 protein: CASTSAGGVSNEQFF. The CDR3 nucleotides read TGCGCCAGCACCTCCGCCGGCGGCGTATCTAATGAGCAGTTCTTC.

In nucleotides, the CDR3 is TGTGCCAGCAGCTTGGGGGTAAGGACTGAAGCTTTCTTT. Translated, it gives CASSLGVRTEAFF. The chain has TRBV5-5 and TRBJ1-1; no clear D gene. Trimming removed 0 bases from V and 5 bases from J, with 8 bases in between. Germline loops: CDR1 SGHKS, CDR2 YYEKEE (reference sequence). The CDR3 sequence is 13 residues long.

DNA of the CDR3: TGTGCCATCAGTGAGGATGACAGGGCTGCTGACTATGGCTACACCTTC. This codes for CAISEDDRAADYGYTF. The chain joins TRBV10-3 to TRBJ1-2; TRBD1 agrees at 7 bases. CDR3 size: 16 residues. The J segment lost 3 bases and the V segment lost 2 bases, leaving 9 bases of the junction unmatched. Germline values: CDR1 ENHRY, CDR2 SYGVKD.